Sequencing of this TCR beta chain was carried out in a study of a mutant IDH1 vaccine in newly diagnosed glioma. Whole-study context: Treated patients had a mean age of approximately 40 years and a 62.5% male, around 38% female split. Study-wide findings and caveats: Pseudoprogression apparently tracked independently of changes in top peripheral T cell clonotypes.

The time point here: baseline, week 1 (first vaccination visit). Noted treatment: pre-vaccination baseline after standard-of-care therapy. Patients carried new grade 3 or 4 IDH1-mutant astrocytomas lacking nuclear ATRX. Data came from immunoSEQ multiplex PCR; TCRdb stores just in-frame clones and leaves some out. The sample carries some 90,000 clones, roughly four fifths recorded once. V lost 4 bases and J lost 5, with 12 bases in between. Germline V gives CDR1 SGDLS, CDR2 YYNGEE. The CDR3 runs to 13 residues. This clone was seen a handful of times. Its antigen is unidentified. The TCR was taken from a man aged 35-49 years with glioma. Some clones in this sample may be carry-over from other donors' samples. The sequences come from PBMCs, collected from a glioma patient treated with radiotherapy, temozolomide or both. The chain is built from TRBV9 and TRBJ1-1, with D uncertain. The CDR3 sequence is CASSPTSGTEAFF. CDR3 DNA: TGTGCCAGCAGCCCGACCTCGGGGACTGAAGCTTTCTTT.